Sequencing of this TCR beta chain was carried out in a study of T cell repertoires in cytomegalovirus infection. The germline V gene has CDR1 SEHNR and CDR2 FQNEAQ (reference sequence). There are 15 residues in the CDR3. Trimming stripped 4 bases from V and 4 bases from J, with 16 bases between. TCRdb re-called the reads with MiXCR, one entry per CDR3 protein. In the table there are approximately 500,000 distinct CDR3 sequences, about 26% of which are singletons. This clonotype has a handful of counts. The clonotype originates from a human donor in good health (CMV status not recorded). Some clones in this sample may be carry-over from other donors' samples. This chain links TRBV7-9 with TRBJ1-2; D is uncertain. The sample comprised PBMCs. CDR3 bases: TGTGCCAGCAGCTCAGTCGGACCGTTGTCCTATGGCTACACCTTC. It yields the protein CASSSVGPLSYGYTF.